These 3 T cell receptor beta chains originate from one sample sequenced in a study of cytotoxic CD8 clonotypes in ibrutinib-treated CLL. Produced via immunoSEQ multiplex PCR; TCRdb's table is partial and in-frame only. The table includes about 160,000 clones, about 80% detected once. Source: PBMCs, taken after 12 months of ibrutinib treatment. These receptors all come from a human donor with chronic lymphocytic leukemia.

V is TRBV7-9 and J is TRBJ2-6; 7 bases agree with TRBD1. Trimming removed 3 bases from V and 4 bases from J; junction bases left unmatched: 6. This CDR3 comprises 16 residues. Germline CDR1 and CDR2: SEHNR and FQNEAQ (reference sequence). The CDR3 nucleotides read TGTGCCAGCAGCTTCAACAGGGGCTCGGGGGCCAACGTCCTGACTTTC. Its protein is CASSFNRGSGANVLTF. Filled out from reference TRBV7-9 and TRBJ2-6, the complete variable domain reads DTGVSQNPRHKITKRGQNVTFRCDPISEHNRLYWYRQTLGQGPEFLTYFQNEAQLEKSRLLSDRFSAERPKGSFSTLEIQRTEQGDSAMYLCASSFNRGSGANVLTFGAGSRLTVL.

V usage is TRBV6-5 and J usage is TRBJ2-7, with 7 bases matching TRBD2. CDR3 length: 14 residues. From germline, CDR1 is MNHEY and CDR2 SVGAGI. Trimming removed 6 bases from V and 4 bases from J; junction bases left unmatched: 9. In DNA form, the CDR3 reads TGTGCCAGCAGCATCGGGGGGAGTGGGTACGAGCAGTACTTC. Residues: CASSIGGSGYEQYF.

The chain combines TRBV7-9 with TRBJ2-1; D gene unclear. CDR3 length equals 15 residues. V lost 1 base and J lost 6, with 13 bases in between. The germline gives CDR1 SEHNR, CDR2 FQNEAQ (reference sequence). The CDR3 protein is CASSLGTHIVNEQFF. In DNA form, the CDR3 reads TGTGCCAGCAGCTTAGGGACGCATATAGTCAATGAGCAGTTCTTC.